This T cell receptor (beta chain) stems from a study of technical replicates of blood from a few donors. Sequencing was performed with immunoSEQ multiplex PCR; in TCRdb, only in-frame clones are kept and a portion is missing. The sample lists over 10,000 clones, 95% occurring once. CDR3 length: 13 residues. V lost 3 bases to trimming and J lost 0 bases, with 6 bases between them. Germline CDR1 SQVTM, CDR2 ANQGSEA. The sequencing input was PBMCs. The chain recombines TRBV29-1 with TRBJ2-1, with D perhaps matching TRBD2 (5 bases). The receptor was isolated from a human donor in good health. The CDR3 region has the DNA TGCAGCGTTGATGCGGGCTCCTACAATGAGCAGTTCTTC. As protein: CSVDAGSYNEQFF.